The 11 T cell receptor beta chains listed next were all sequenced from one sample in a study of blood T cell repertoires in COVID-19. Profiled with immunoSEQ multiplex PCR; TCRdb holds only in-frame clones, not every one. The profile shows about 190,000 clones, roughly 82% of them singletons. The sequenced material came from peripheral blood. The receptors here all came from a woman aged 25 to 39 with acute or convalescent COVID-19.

This CDR3 is CASSYSGYGGTQYF. In DNA form, the CDR3 reads TGTGCCAGCAGTTACTCTGGCTACGGGGGGACCCAGTACTTC. The rearrangement uses TRBV6-2 or TRBV6-3 and TRBJ2-5; possibly TRBD2 for D (6 bases). V lost 0 bases and J 7 bases, leaving 12 bases between the germline ends. From germline, CDR1 is MNHEY and CDR2 SVGEGT. This CDR3 region has 14 residues.

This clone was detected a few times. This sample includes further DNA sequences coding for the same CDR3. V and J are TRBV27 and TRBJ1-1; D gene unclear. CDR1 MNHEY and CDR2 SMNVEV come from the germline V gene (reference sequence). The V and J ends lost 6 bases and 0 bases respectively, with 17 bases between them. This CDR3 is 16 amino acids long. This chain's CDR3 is CASSSQQFFMNTEAFF. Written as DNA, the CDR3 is TGTGCCAGCAGCTCACAACAGTTCTTCATGAACACTGAAGCTTTCTTT.

Here the CDR3 DNA reads TGTGCCAGCAGTCTGGGGAGCGGGAGGGCCTCCTACAATGAGCAGTTCTTC. The encoded protein is CASSLGSGRASYNEQFF. The chain couples TRBV27 to TRBJ2-1, with TRBD2 matching 10 bases. The V gene end was trimmed by 5 bases and the J gene end by 0 bases; junction bases not matched to a gene: 7. The CDR3 length is 17 residues. The germline gives CDR1 MNHEY, CDR2 SMNVEV (reference sequence).

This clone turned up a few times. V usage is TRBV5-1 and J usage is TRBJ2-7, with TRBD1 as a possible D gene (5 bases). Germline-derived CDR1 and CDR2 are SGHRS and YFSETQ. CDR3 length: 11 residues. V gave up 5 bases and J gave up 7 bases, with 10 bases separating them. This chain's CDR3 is CASRNGAEQYF. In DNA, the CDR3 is TGCGCCAGCAGGAATGGGGCGGAGCAGTACTTC.

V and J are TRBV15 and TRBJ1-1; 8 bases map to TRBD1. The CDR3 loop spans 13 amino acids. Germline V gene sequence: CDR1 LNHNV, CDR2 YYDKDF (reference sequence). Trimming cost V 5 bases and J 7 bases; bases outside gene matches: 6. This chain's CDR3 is CATSGRDRYEAFF. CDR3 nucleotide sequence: TGTGCCACCAGCGGCCGGGACAGGTATGAAGCTTTCTTT.

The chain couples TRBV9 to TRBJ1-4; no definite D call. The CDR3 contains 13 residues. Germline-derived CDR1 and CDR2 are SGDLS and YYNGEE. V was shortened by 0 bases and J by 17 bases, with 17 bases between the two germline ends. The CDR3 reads CASSVGVGRPLFF. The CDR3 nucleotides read TGTGCCAGCAGCGTAGGTGTAGGGAGACCTCTTTTTTTT. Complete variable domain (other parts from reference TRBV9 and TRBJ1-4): DSGVTQTPKHLITATGQRVTLRCSPRSGDLSVYWYQQSLDQGLQFLIQYYNGEERAKGNILERFSAQQFPDLHSELNLSSLELGDSALYFCASSVGVGRPLFFGSGTQLSVL.

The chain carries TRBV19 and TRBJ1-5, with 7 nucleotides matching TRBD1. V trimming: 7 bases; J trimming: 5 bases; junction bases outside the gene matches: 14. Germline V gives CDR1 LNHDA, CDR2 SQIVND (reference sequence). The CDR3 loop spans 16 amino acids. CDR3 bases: TGTGCCAGTAATCACGCCAAGGGGGCGCAGGATCAGCCCCAGCATTTT. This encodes CASNHAKGAQDQPQHF.

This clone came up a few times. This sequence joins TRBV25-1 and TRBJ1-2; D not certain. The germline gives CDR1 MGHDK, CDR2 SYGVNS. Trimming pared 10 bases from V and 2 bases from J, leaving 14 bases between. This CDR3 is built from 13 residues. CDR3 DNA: TGTGCCACCCAACGGGCGGGGAACTATGGCTACACCTTC. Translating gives CATQRAGNYGYTF.

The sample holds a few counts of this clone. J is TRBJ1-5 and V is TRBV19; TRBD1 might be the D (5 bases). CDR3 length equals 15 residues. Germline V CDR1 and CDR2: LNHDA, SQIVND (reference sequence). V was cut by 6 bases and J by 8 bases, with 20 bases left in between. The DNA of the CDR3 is TGTGCCAGTAGGATTATAGGCGGGGGAAGGGAGCCCCAGCATTTT. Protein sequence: CASRIIGGGREPQHF.

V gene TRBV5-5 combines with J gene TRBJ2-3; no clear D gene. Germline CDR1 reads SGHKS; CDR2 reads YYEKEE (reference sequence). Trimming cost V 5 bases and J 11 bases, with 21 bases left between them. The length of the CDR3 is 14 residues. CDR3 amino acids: CASRSELAVVMQYF. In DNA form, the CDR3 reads TGTGCCAGCAGGAGCGAGCTGGCGGTGGTGATGCAGTATTTT.

The CDR3 sequence: CASRNSYGYTF. The CDR3, as DNA: TGTGCCAGTAGGAACTCCTATGGCTACACCTTC. This chain joins TRBV19 and TRBJ1-2; D is unclear. The germline CDR1 and CDR2 sequences are LNHDA and SQIVND (reference sequence). The CDR3 length is 11 residues. Trimming removed 6 bases from V and 4 bases from J, with 6 bases in between. The full variable domain, in which reference TRBV19 and TRBJ1-2 provide the parts outside the CDR3, is DGGITQSPKYLFRKEGQNVTLSCEQNLNHDAMYWYRQDPGQGLRLIYYSQIVNDFQKGDIAEGYSVSREKKESFPLTVTSAQKNPTAFYLCASRNSYGYTFGSGTRLTVV.